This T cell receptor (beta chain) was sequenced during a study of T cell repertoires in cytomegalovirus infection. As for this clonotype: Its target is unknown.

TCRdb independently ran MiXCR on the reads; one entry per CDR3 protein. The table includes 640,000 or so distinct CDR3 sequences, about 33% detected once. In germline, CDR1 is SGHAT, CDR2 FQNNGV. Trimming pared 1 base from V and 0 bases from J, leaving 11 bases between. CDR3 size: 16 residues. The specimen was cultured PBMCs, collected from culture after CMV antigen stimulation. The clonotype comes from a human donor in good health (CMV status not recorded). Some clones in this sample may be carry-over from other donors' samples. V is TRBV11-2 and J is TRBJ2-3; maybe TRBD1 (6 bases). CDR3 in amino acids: CASSLGTVSSTDTQYF. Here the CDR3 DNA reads TGTGCCAGCAGCTTAGGGACAGTTTCTAGCACAGATACGCAGTATTTT.